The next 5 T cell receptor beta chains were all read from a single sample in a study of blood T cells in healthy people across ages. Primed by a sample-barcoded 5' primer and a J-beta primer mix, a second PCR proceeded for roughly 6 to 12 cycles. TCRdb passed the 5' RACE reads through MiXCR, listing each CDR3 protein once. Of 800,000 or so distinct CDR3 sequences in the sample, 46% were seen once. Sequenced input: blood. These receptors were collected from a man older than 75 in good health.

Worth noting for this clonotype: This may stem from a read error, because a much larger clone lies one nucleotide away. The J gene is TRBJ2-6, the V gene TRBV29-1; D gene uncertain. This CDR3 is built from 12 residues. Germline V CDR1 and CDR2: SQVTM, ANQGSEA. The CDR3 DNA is TGCGGCGTTCAATCTGGGGCCAACGTCCTGACTTTC. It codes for CGVQSGANVLTF.

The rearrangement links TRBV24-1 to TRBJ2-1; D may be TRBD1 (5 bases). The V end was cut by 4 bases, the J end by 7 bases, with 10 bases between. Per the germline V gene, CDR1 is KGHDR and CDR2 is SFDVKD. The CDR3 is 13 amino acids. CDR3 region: CATSENRPNEQFF. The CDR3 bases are TGTGCCACCAGTGAGAACAGGCCAAATGAGCAGTTCTTC.

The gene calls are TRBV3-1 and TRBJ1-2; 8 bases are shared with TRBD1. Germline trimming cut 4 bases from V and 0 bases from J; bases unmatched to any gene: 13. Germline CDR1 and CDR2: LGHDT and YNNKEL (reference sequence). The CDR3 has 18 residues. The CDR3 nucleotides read TGTGCCAGCAGCCCTTTCACCGGGACAGGCCCTGCTAACTATGGCTACACCTTC. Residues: CASSPFTGTGPANYGYTF.

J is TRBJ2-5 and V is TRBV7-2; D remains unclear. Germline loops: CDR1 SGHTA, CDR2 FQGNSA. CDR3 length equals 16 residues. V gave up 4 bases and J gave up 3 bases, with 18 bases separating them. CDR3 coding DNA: TGTGCCAGCAGCTCTATGGTGAACTGCTTCAAAGAGACCCAGTACTTC. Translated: CASSSMVNCFKETQYF.

CDR3 protein: CSARVVSGAYNEQFF. In DNA form, the CDR3 reads TGCAGTGCTAGAGTGGTTAGCGGAGCGTACAATGAGCAGTTCTTC. The chain uses TRBV20-1 and TRBJ2-1, with D perhaps matching TRBD2 (6 bases). V was trimmed by 1 base and J by 4 bases, leaving 14 bases between them. The CDR3 is 15 amino acids. The germline gives CDR1 DFQATT, CDR2 SNEGSKA (reference sequence).